The clone carrying this TCR beta chain was counted only a few times. No antigen is known for it. TCRdb called the RT-PCR reads again in MiXCR, with one record for every CDR3 protein. This table holds around 190,000 distinct CDR3 sequences, around 9% found once. This sample was taken from a study of response to subunit inactivated influenza vaccine. The V end was cut by 1 base, the J end by 6 bases, with 9 bases between. Germline V gene sequence: CDR1 SGHRS, CDR2 YFSETQ. The CDR3 runs to 13 residues. General study results and limits: The authors put forward the suggestion that each seasonal influenza vaccination may bring in only a limited number of new T cells.

The origin of this receptor is a man aged 45 to 65 who received an inactivated influenza vaccine. This sequence joins TRBV5-1 and TRBJ2-3, with D tentatively TRBD1 (5 bases). Sequences were derived from non-naive T cells sorted from PBMCs, sampled on the day of vaccination. CDR3 sequence reads: CASSLLGVDTQYF. The CDR3 bases are TGCGCCAGCAGCTTGTTAGGGGTTGATACGCAGTATTTT.